These T cell receptor beta chains were read from a single sample in a study of regulatory T cells in long-lasting Graves disease. Using its own MiXCR run on the multiplex PCR reads, TCRdb lists one record per CDR3 protein. The sample has about 240,000 distinct CDR3 sequences, over 20% seen once. Sequencing was performed on peripheral blood mononuclear cells (PBMCs), taken at new diagnosis, from a patient treated with antithyroid drugs. These receptors originate from a female donor with Graves disease. Both conserved end residues are part of each CDR3. The order of the fields is J gene, clone size, V gene, D gene, CDR3 protein, CDR3 DNA. D genes are given only for firm matches. Size is stated for part of the rows, as once, few or many counts, or as a class when the clone is expanded.

>TRBJ1-1|.|TRBV5-1|.
CASSFSGGAEAFF
TGCGCCAGCAGCTTTAGCGGGGGGGCTGAAGCTTTCTTT
>TRBJ2-1|many|TRBV30|.
CAWSVWNEQFF
TGTGCCTGGAGTGTATGGAATGAGCAGTTCTTC
>TRBJ2-7|many|TRBV11-2|TRBD1
CASSQADVQGVYEQYF
TGCGCCAGCAGCCAAGCGGATGTACAGGGGGTCTACGAGCAGTACTTC
>TRBJ1-2|once|TRBV19|.
CASRLQGPGGYTF
TGTGCCAGTAGATTACAGGGCCCGGGGGGCTACACCTTC
>TRBJ2-5|many|TRBV7-3|TRBD2
CASSPGRAETQYF
TGTGCCAGCAGCCCAGGGAGGGCTGAGACCCAGTACTTC
>TRBJ1-5|many|TRBV11-3|TRBD1
CASSLRQGTGQPQHF
TGTGCCAGCAGCTTAAGACAGGGGACGGGTCAGCCCCAGCATTTT
>TRBJ2-1|many|TRBV27|TRBD1
CASSWDRYNEQFF
TGTGCCAGCAGTTGGGACAGATACAATGAGCAGTTCTTC
>TRBJ2-3|many|TRBV20-1|.
CSARDPLAGTDTQYF
TGCAGTGCTAGAGACCCTCTTGCGGGCACAGATACGCAGTATTTT
>TRBJ1-5|many|TRBV5-8|.
CASSFLRGSNQPQHF
TGTGCCAGCAGCTTTTTGAGGGGTAGCAATCAGCCCCAGCATTTT
>TRBJ2-3|many|TRBV2|TRBD2
CAIPFGRESTDTQYF
TGTGCCATCCCCTTCGGGCGGGAGTCTACAGATACGCAGTATTTT
>TRBJ2-6|.|TRBV13|.
CASSLRPKSSGANVLTF
TGTGCCAGCAGCTTACGGCCAAAGAGCTCTGGGGCCAACGTCCTGACTTTC
>TRBJ2-1|few|TRBV24-1|TRBD1
CATSDWTGKGNEQFF
TGTGCCACCAGTGATTGGACAGGGAAGGGGAATGAGCAGTTCTTC
>TRBJ2-3|.|TRBV12-3/TRBV12-4|TRBD2
CASSLRASGSTDTQYF
TGTGCCAGCAGTTTAAGGGCTAGCGGAAGCACAGATACGCAGTATTTT
>TRBJ2-7|many|TRBV20-1|TRBD1
CSARDGDRGSGEQYF
TGCAGTGCTAGAGATGGGGACAGGGGGTCGGGGGAGCAGTACTTC
>TRBJ2-3|once|TRBV18|TRBD2
CASSPESAGAQYF
TGTGCCAGCTCACCAGAATCCGCGGGGGCGCAGTATTTT
>TRBJ1-2|many|TRBV30|.
CAWSVIHGYTF
TGTGCCTGGAGTGTTATACATGGCTACACCTTC
>TRBJ2-3|many|TRBV20-1|TRBD2
CSAGRLGGPTDTQYF
TGCAGTGCTGGAAGGTTGGGAGGGCCTACAGATACGCAGTATTTT
>TRBJ1-5|many|TRBV2|.
CASRGGMGNQPQHF
TGTGCCAGCAGGGGGGGGATGGGCAATCAGCCCCAGCATTTT
>TRBJ1-5|many|TRBV5-5|.
CASSLEGGQGSQPQHF
TGTGCCAGCAGCTTGGAAGGTGGGCAGGGCAGTCAGCCCCAGCATTTT
>TRBJ2-6|many|TRBV4-2|.
CASSLDTTGANVLTF
TGTGCCAGCAGCCTGGACACAACTGGGGCCAACGTCCTGACTTTC
>TRBJ2-1|many|TRBV3-1|TRBD1
CASSPTGEREQFF
TGTGCCAGCAGCCCCACAGGGGAACGGGAGCAGTTCTTC
>TRBJ1-5|many|TRBV11-2|.
CASSKGEGGDQPQHF
TGTGCCAGCAGCAAAGGGGAGGGGGGAGATCAGCCCCAGCATTTT
>TRBJ2-3|.|TRBV11-2|.
CASSQTSQGVITDTQYF
TGTGCCAGCAGCCAAACTAGCCAGGGGGTCATCACAGATACGCAGTATTTT
>TRBJ1-2|.|TRBV12-3/TRBV12-4|TRBD1
CASSRLGQGPRLGYTF
TGTGCCAGCAGCCGACTAGGACAGGGCCCCCGGCTTGGCTACACCTTC
>TRBJ2-7|many|TRBV18|TRBD2
CASSRPGGEQYF
TGTGCCAGCTCACGTCCGGGAGGCGAGCAGTACTTC
>TRBJ2-1|many|TRBV28|.
CAICTRLSEQFF
TGTGCCATTTGTACACGGCTGAGTGAGCAGTTCTTC
>TRBJ2-3|few|TRBV9|.
CASNVAFGRGDTQYF
TGTGCCAGCAACGTAGCATTCGGTCGGGGAGATACGCAGTATTTT
>TRBJ1-2|many|TRBV18|.
CASSPLTAWGYTF
TGTGCCAGCTCACCTCTGACGGCCTGGGGCTACACCTTC
>TRBJ1-5|many|TRBV27|.
CASSLFAGAAASNQPQHF
TGTGCCAGCAGTTTATTTGCTGGGGCAGCAGCTTCCAATCAGCCCCAGCATTTT
>TRBJ2-1|many|TRBV24-1|TRBD2
CATSDLAGGPTYNEQFF
TGTGCCACCAGTGATTTGGCGGGGGGCCCGACCTACAATGAGCAGTTCTTC
>TRBJ2-3|many|TRBV12-3/TRBV12-4|TRBD2
CASTVAIMAGGRTDTQYF
TGTGCCAGTACGGTAGCTATAATGGCGGGAGGGCGGACAGATACGCAGTATTTT
>TRBJ1-5|many|TRBV11-2|.
CASSLNGNQPQHF
TGTGCCAGCAGCTTAAACGGGAATCAGCCCCAGCATTTT
>TRBJ1-1|many|TRBV11-2|TRBD1
CASSRQGSTEAFF
TGTGCCAGCAGTAGACAGGGGAGCACTGAAGCTTTCTTT
>TRBJ1-2|many|TRBV7-8|TRBD1
CASRRTGGVHDNYGYTF
TGTGCCAGCAGGAGGACAGGGGGCGTCCACGATAACTATGGCTACACCTTC
>TRBJ2-7|many|TRBV18|.
CASSPRGKRNEQYF
TGTGCCAGCTCACCAAGAGGAAAGCGTAACGAGCAGTACTTC
>TRBJ2-3|.|TRBV7-2|.
CASSLEGGLYTQYF
TGTGCCAGCAGCTTAGAGGGGGGCCTTTATACGCAGTATTTT
>TRBJ2-7|few|TRBV3-1|.
CASSQDTDDYEQYF
TGTGCCAGCAGCCAAGATACGGACGACTACGAGCAGTACTTC
>TRBJ2-7|.|TRBV28|TRBD2
CASSSLAGGLSSYEQYF
TGTGCCAGCAGCTCCTTAGCGGGGGGGCTGAGCTCCTACGAGCAGTACTTC
>TRBJ2-1|few|TRBV6-2/TRBV6-3|.
CASRDIYNEQFF
TGTGCCAGCAGGGACATTTACAATGAGCAGTTCTTC
>TRBJ2-6|.|TRBV5-1|.
CASSSGGANVLTF
TGCGCCAGCAGCTCGGGCGGGGCCAACGTCCTGACTTTC
>TRBJ1-5|many|TRBV12-3/TRBV12-4|.
CASSLSQSNQPQHF
TGTGCCAGCAGTTTATCCCAGAGCAATCAGCCCCAGCATTTT
>TRBJ1-2|few|TRBV5-1|.
CASSAGGATVYGYTF
TGCGCCAGCAGCGCGGGGGGGGCGACAGTCTATGGCTACACCTTC
>TRBJ2-7|.|TRBV6-2/TRBV6-3|.
CASSLGLGDSSYEQYF
TGTGCCAGCAGTTTGGGCTTAGGGGATAGCTCCTACGAGCAGTACTTC
>TRBJ2-6|many|TRBV3-1|.
CASSRLGQLSGANVLTF
TGTGCCAGCAGCCGCCTAGGACAACTCTCTGGGGCCAACGTCCTGACTTTC
>TRBJ1-2|.|TRBV20-1|TRBD1
CSASEPGQGDYGYTF
TGCAGTGCTAGTGAACCGGGACAGGGGGACTATGGCTACACCTTC
>TRBJ2-7|many|TRBV20-1|TRBD1
CSASPGQGLLEQYF
TGCAGTGCTAGTCCGGGACAGGGGCTCCTCGAGCAGTACTTC
>TRBJ1-1|.|TRBV10-3|TRBD1
CAISPNRDRAGTEAFF
TGTGCCATCAGCCCTAATCGGGACAGGGCGGGGACTGAAGCTTTCTTT
>TRBJ2-1|.|TRBV20-1|TRBD2
CSAETSVVQKQFF
TGCAGTGCTGAGACTAGCGTAGTCCAAAAGCAGTTCTTC
>TRBJ2-2|many|TRBV6-4|.
CASSDSYTGELFF
TGTGCCAGCAGTGACTCTTACACCGGGGAGCTGTTTTTT
>TRBJ1-1|many|TRBV6-2/TRBV6-3|.
CASILDRGVNTEAFF
TGTGCCAGCATCTTGGATAGGGGGGTGAACACTGAAGCTTTCTTT
>TRBJ2-7|many|TRBV5-8|TRBD1
CASSFYGQGEQYF
TGTGCCAGCAGCTTCTACGGACAGGGCGAGCAGTACTTC
>TRBJ2-5|many|TRBV5-1|TRBD2
CASSLAGTSGGTGQETQYF
TGCGCCAGCAGCTTGGCTGGGACTAGCGGGGGGACCGGGCAAGAGACCCAGTACTTC
>TRBJ2-3|many|TRBV7-3|TRBD2
CASSLGPGTSGRARTDTQYF
TGTGCCAGCAGTTTAGGCCCGGGGACTAGCGGGAGGGCGCGCACAGATACGCAGTATTTT
>TRBJ2-5|.|TRBV6-1|TRBD1
CAISERQGVQETQYF
TGTGCCATCAGTGAGCGACAGGGGGTCCAAGAGACCCAGTACTTC
>TRBJ2-1|many|TRBV5-1|.
CASSAQQGWGEQFF
TGCGCCAGCAGCGCACAACAGGGATGGGGTGAGCAGTTCTTC
>TRBJ2-7|many|TRBV2|TRBD1
CASSPGTGDYEQYF
TGTGCCAGCAGTCCCGGGACAGGGGATTACGAGCAGTACTTC
>TRBJ2-2|many|TRBV11-2|.
CASSLVGFGGELFF
TGTGCCAGCAGCTTAGTAGGGTTTGGCGGGGAGCTGTTTTTT
>TRBJ1-1|few|TRBV11-2|TRBD1
CASSHPTDRGRWTTEAFF
TGTGCCAGCAGCCACCCCACTGACAGGGGGCGTTGGACCACTGAAGCTTTCTTT
>TRBJ2-7|many|TRBV12-3/TRBV12-4|.
CASRRVMEQHF
TGTGCCAGCAGGCGGGTAATGGAGCAGCACTTC